The source of this T cell receptor beta chain is a study of blood T cell repertoires in COVID-19. About the study: Sites across the United States, Italy and Spain contributed samples from acute and convalescent COVID-19. The analysed material was cDNA or gDNA that came from T cells, B-cell-depleted T cells, or PBMCs.

In the original processing: Using reference gene primer amplification, nucleated cell counts were estimated. The repertoire was sequenced with immunoSEQ multiplex PCR; TCRdb's copy has only in-frame clones and lacks some. V, J and clone size are those of that table, while D and trimming were read from the DNA. The data hold 45,000 to 65,000 clones, with 77% observed a single time. Only one count was recorded for this clone. This CDR3 is 12 amino acids long. The germline CDR1 and CDR2 sequences are MNHEY and SMNVEV (reference sequence). V was clipped by 5 bases and J by 10 bases, with 14 bases between them.

The origin of this receptor is a man between 65 and 85 years old with active or convalescent COVID-19. V gene TRBV27 combines with J gene TRBJ1-2, with a weak D call TRBD1 (6 bases). The material sequenced was peripheral blood. CDR3 coding DNA: TGTGCCAGCAGTCTAACACAGGGAAACTACACCTTC. Its translation: CASSLTQGNYTF.